The sequence of this T cell receptor beta chain was determined in a study of response to subunit inactivated influenza vaccine. Study findings and constraints: New T cells are recruited in small numbers by each seasonal influenza vaccination, according to the authors' suggestion.

This clonotype appeared a few times. Antigen specificity is unknown. TCRdb independently ran MiXCR on the RT-PCR reads; one entry per CDR3 protein. The sample has approximately 730,000 distinct CDR3 sequences; about 15% are singletons. V trimming: 1 base; J trimming: 0 bases; junction bases outside the gene matches: 3. CDR3 length: 17 amino acids. The rearrangement uses TRBV12-3 or TRBV12-4 and TRBJ2-1, with 10 bases that match TRBD2. This TCR was recovered from a man aged 50 to 59 who received an inactivated influenza vaccine. The starting material was PBMCs from blood, obtained 14 to 15 days before vaccination. Written as DNA, the CDR3 is TGTGCCAGCAGTTTAGTTAGCGGGGGGAGCTCCTACAATGAGCAGTTCTTC. Translated, it gives CASSLVSGGSSYNEQFF.